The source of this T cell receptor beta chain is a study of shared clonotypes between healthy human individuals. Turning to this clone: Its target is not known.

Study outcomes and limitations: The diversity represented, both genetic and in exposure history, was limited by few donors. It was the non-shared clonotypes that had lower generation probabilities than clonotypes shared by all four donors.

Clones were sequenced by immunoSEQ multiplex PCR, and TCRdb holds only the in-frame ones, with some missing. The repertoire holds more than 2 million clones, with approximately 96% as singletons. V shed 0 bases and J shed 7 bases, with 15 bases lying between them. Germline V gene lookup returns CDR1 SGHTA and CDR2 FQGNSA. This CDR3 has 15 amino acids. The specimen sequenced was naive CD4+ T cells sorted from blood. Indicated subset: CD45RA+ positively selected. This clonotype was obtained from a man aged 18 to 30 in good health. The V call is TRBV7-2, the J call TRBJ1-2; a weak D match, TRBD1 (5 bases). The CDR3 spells CASSLAGDGTGGYTF. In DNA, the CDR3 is TGTGCCAGCAGCTTAGCAGGGGATGGTACGGGTGGCTACACCTTC.